The table lists the clone carrying this T cell receptor beta chain with a count of one. The CDR3 extends over 15 amino acids. With 0 bases removed from V and 8 bases from J, the gap between germline ends came to 17 bases. Per the germline V gene, CDR1 is SGHRS and CDR2 is YFSETQ. Measured with immunoSEQ multiplex PCR; TCRdb has only the in-frame clones, and not every one. The sample records roughly 190,000 clones, approximately 91% being singletons. These data are taken from a study of blood T cell repertoires in COVID-19. About the study: There were acute and convalescent COVID-19 samples, and they came from the United States, Italy and Spain.

The sequenced sample was peripheral blood. V and J are TRBV5-1 and TRBJ1-2; perhaps TRBD1 as D (5 bases). The TCR comes from a man aged 25 to 40 with acute or convalescent COVID-19. Here the CDR3 DNA reads TGCGCCAGCAGCTTGGTCGCCGGACAAAAGGGAGGCTACACCTTC. This sequence encodes CASSLVAGQKGGYTF. Together with reference TRBV5-1 and TRBJ1-2, the CDR3 gives the full variable domain: KAGVTQTPRYLIKTRGQQVTLSCSPISGHRSVSWYQQTPGQGLQFLFEYFSETQRNKGNFPGRFSGRQFSNSRSEMNVSTLELGDSALYLCASSLVAGQKGGYTFGSGTRLTVV.